What follows is one TCR beta chain and its context. This record belongs to a study of blood T cell repertoires in COVID-19. Study-level information: Specimens from acute and convalescent COVID-19 originated in the United States, Italy and Spain. T cells, B-cell-depleted T cells, or PBMCs provided the cDNA or gDNA that served as material.

Enrolled through a virtual design, the participants were between about 18 and 89 years of age and came from about two dozen US areas. Original data processing: Reference gene primer amplification gave nucleated cell count estimates. Produced via immunoSEQ multiplex PCR; TCRdb's table is partial and in-frame only. V and J calls and clone size are those listed in that table; D and trimming were worked out from the DNA. The data show 400,000 or so clones, roughly 86% seen once. V shed 5 bases and J shed 7 bases, with 15 bases lying between them. The CDR3 sequence is 13 residues long. Germline assignment: CDR1 SGHVS and CDR2 FQNEAQ.

The chain combines TRBV7-8 with TRBJ2-7; weak D call: TRBD1 (5 bases). The sequence was collected from a woman aged 40 to 50 with acute COVID-19. Specimen: PBMCs or T cells enriched from blood (not recorded which). The CDR3 spells CASSAQGFWEQYF. The CDR3 region has the DNA TGTGCCAGCAGCGCCCAGGGATTTTGGGAGCAGTACTTC.